The T cell receptor beta chain under discussion was sequenced for a study of vaccination effects on CD4 cells after COVID-19. This table comes from immunoSEQ multiplex PCR, and its TCRdb copy is limited to in-frame clones, with some not included. The sample includes around 11,000 clones, just under 75% of them seen just once. Before sequencing, viral peptide pools were used by the ViraFEST assay to expand antigen-specific CD4+ T cells. Upon completion of more than 9 days in culture, CD4+ T cells were isolated. Cultures of around 2.2 million PBMC per well contained 10 IU/ml IL-2 plus 10 ug/ml peptides. Remarks on this clone: What it binds is not known.

With 0 bases clipped from V and 0 bases from J, the junction kept 7 bases outside the gene matches. Germline CDR1 reads MGHRA; CDR2 reads YSYEKL. The CDR3 has 17 residues. Notes on the study in general: Researchers report that only 1 of 255 vaccine-induced clones in healthy vaccinees cross-reacted with common cold coronaviruses.

This clonotype was obtained from a human donor who received a COVID-19 vaccine. This rearrangement joins TRBV4-1 to TRBJ2-5; the match to TRBD2 covers 7 bases. This material consisted of CD4+ T cells from PBMCs cultured with HCoV-229E spike peptides, taken before COVID-19 vaccination. As DNA, the CDR3 is TGCGCCAGCAGCCAAGATATGCCGCGGGGGTACCAAGAGACCCAGTACTTC. This gives the protein CASSQDMPRGYQETQYF.